This TCR beta chain was captured in a study of blood T cell repertoires in COVID-19. The overall study: Samples representing acute and convalescent COVID-19 were sourced from the United States, Italy and Spain. The analysed material was cDNA or gDNA that came from T cells, B-cell-depleted T cells, or PBMCs.

This study enrolled people aged 18 to 89 from about 26 US geographic areas. Clinical histories supplied by participants themselves formed the basis of cohort assignment. From germline, CDR1 is SQVTM and CDR2 ANQGSEA. The CDR3 extends over 14 amino acids. J gave up 0 bases and V 4 bases, and 5 bases lay outside the gene matches. Profiling relied on immunoSEQ multiplex PCR, and the TCRdb table lists in-frame clones only, not all of them. In the table there are about 190,000 clones, 84% of which are singletons. The sequenced sample consisted of PBMCs or T cells enriched from blood (not recorded which). The chain employs TRBV29-1 and TRBJ1-1; 7 nucleotides agree with TRBD1. The receptor's source is a woman in her 30s who had recovered from COVID-19. The CDR3 is CSVVVRGMNTEAFF. CDR3 nucleotide sequence: TGCAGCGTTGTGGTCAGGGGGATGAACACTGAAGCTTTCTTT. Together with reference TRBV29-1 and TRBJ1-1, the CDR3 gives the full variable domain: SAVISQKPSRDICQRGTSLTIQCQVDSQVTMMFWYRQQPGQSLTLIATANQGSEATYESGFVIDKFPISRPNLTFSTLTVSNMSPEDSSIYLCSVVVRGMNTEAFFGQGTRLTVV.